The 24 T cell receptor beta chains below were found in one sample sequenced in a study of Ad26.COV2.S vaccination and SARS-CoV-2 variants. Here immunoSEQ multiplex PCR was the method, and the copy in TCRdb shows in-frame clones only, minus some. The sample has 97,000 or so clones; around 80% are singletons. Sequencing was performed on peripheral blood, taken after recovery from COVID-19. These receptors all come from a human donor who had recovered from COVID-19.

The gene calls are TRBV2 and TRBJ2-7; no firm D call. Trimming removed 4 bases at V and 9 bases at J, with 16 bases between. Per the germline V gene, CDR1 is SNHLY and CDR2 is FYNNEI. The CDR3 covers 13 residues. The CDR3 protein is CASSADQLRPQYF. CDR3 bases: TGTGCCAGCAGTGCCGACCAGCTACGTCCGCAGTACTTC. Supplemented by reference TRBV2 and TRBJ2-7, the full variable domain reads EPEVTQTPSHQVTQMGQEVILRCVPISNHLYFYWYRQILGQKVEFLVSFYNNEISEKSEIFDDQFSVERPDGSNFTLKIRSTKLEDSAMYFCASSADQLRPQYFGPGTRLTVT.

This clone was seen a handful of times. The rearrangement uses TRBV7-2 and TRBJ1-1; maybe TRBD1 (6 bases). Looked up from germline, CDR1 is SGHTA and CDR2 is FQGNSA. Deletions cut 4 bases from V and 1 base from J, with 10 bases between. This CDR3 region has 14 residues. CDR3 nucleotide sequence: TGTGCCAGCAGCTCATGGGGGGCGAACACTGAAGCTTTCTTT. The encoded protein is CASSSWGANTEAFF.

The chain joins TRBV23-1 to TRBJ1-1; D is ambiguous. TRBV23-1 is sorted into the ORF group, with uncertain function. The ends were cut back, 2 bases at V and 1 base at J, with 17 bases in the middle. The CDR3 has 17 amino acids. The CDR3 here is CASSQLRWPAGNTEAFF. CDR3 DNA: TGCGCCAGCAGTCAACTCCGGTGGCCAGCAGGGAACACTGAAGCTTTCTTT.

The J gene is TRBJ1-4, the V gene TRBV4-1, with 7 positions matching TRBD1. The CDR3 spans 15 residues. V shed 5 bases, J shed 4 bases, and the junction held 7 bases outside the gene matches. Germline CDR1 reads MGHRA; CDR2 reads YSYEKL. The CDR3 region has the DNA TGCGCCAGCAGCTATCTACAGGGGCTTAATGAAAAACTGTTTTTT. Its translation is CASSYLQGLNEKLFF.

This clone came up many times. The chain couples TRBV3-1 (or the pseudogene TRBV3-2) to TRBJ2-7; D not resolved. Deletions cut 0 bases from V and 1 base from J, with 10 bases between. This CDR3 region has 15 residues. Germline CDR1 and CDR2: LGHDT and YNNKEL (reference sequence). The DNA of the CDR3 is TGTGCCAGCAGCCAAGATCTCCTTCGGTCCTACGAGCAGTACTTC. Translating gives CASSQDLLRSYEQYF.

The CDR3 reads CASSPSLDAEAFF. CDR3 DNA sequence: TGTGCCAGCAGCCCGAGCCTAGACGCTGAAGCTTTCTTT. This chain uses TRBV5-6 with TRBJ1-1; D remains ambiguous. Per the germline V gene, CDR1 is SGHDT and CDR2 is YYEEEE. This CDR3 has 13 residues. V was clipped by 4 bases and J by 6 bases, with 13 bases between them.

Many counts were recorded for this clone. V gene TRBV2 combines with J gene TRBJ1-5; D possibly corresponds to TRBD1 (6 bases). The germline V and J ends were trimmed by 3 bases and 6 bases, with 15 bases remaining between them. Germline V gene lookup returns CDR1 SNHLY and CDR2 FYNNEI. This CDR3 has 15 residues. The CDR3 loop is CASSDWGGAVQPQHF. CDR3 in DNA: TGTGCCAGCAGTGATTGGGGGGGCGCGGTTCAGCCCCAGCATTTT.

The chain couples TRBV7-9 to TRBJ1-4, with D unresolved. V was trimmed by 6 bases and J by 6 bases, leaving 17 bases between them. Per the germline V gene, CDR1 is SEHNR and CDR2 is FQNEAQ (reference sequence). This CDR3 region has 15 residues. The CDR3 nucleotides read TGTGCCAGCAGTTCCTCGGTGCCCGTGTATGAAAAACTGTTTTTT. This sequence encodes CASSSSVPVYEKLFF.

The chain couples TRBV29-1 to TRBJ2-7; no firm D call. The CDR3 contains 13 residues. Trimming left V 1 base short and J 4 bases short, with 11 bases between. From germline, CDR1 is SQVTM and CDR2 ANQGSEA. CDR3 protein: CSVEVTAAYEQYF. The CDR3 DNA reads TGCAGCGTTGAAGTTACGGCCGCTTACGAGCAGTACTTC.

V is TRBV2 and J is TRBJ2-1; the D gene is possibly TRBD2 (5 bases). CDR3 size: 13 residues. From germline, CDR1 is SNHLY and CDR2 FYNNEI. Trimming took off 6 bases at V and 9 bases at J, with 15 bases between the two ends. The CDR3: CASRVDSAGEQFF. The CDR3 region has the DNA TGTGCCAGCAGGGTAGATTCGGCGGGTGAGCAGTTCTTC.

The rearrangement joins TRBV6-1 to TRBJ1-4, with 7 bases aligning to TRBD1. The CDR3 contains 14 residues. In germline, CDR1 is MNHNS, CDR2 SASEGT. V lost 2 bases to trimming and J lost 8 bases; unmatched junction nucleotides: 5. CDR3 region: CASSETGVGEKLFF. The DNA for the CDR3 is TGTGCCAGCAGTGAAACAGGGGTTGGAGAAAAACTGTTTTTT.

The chain carries TRBV6-5 and TRBJ1-6, with unresolved D. The CDR3 extends over 13 amino acids. Trimming removed 10 bases at V and 6 bases at J, with 13 bases between. Germline lookup yields CDR1 MNHEY and CDR2 SVGAGI. In DNA form, the CDR3 reads TGTGCCACACTACTCGGGTCTAATTCACCCCTCCACTTT. It codes for CATLLGSNSPLHF.

The CDR3 DNA reads TGTGCCAGCAGCTCTTTAGATACCTACGAGCAGTACTTC. It encodes CASSSLDTYEQYF. The V call is TRBV7-3, the J call TRBJ2-7; no definite D call. From germline, CDR1 is SGHTA and CDR2 FQGTGA. Trimming left V 4 bases short and J 2 bases short, with 9 bases between. The CDR3 has 13 amino acids.

V and J are TRBV27 and TRBJ2-1, with 8 positions matching TRBD2. This CDR3 has 15 residues. Germline loops: CDR1 MNHEY, CDR2 SMNVEV (reference sequence). The V segment lost 6 bases and the J segment 4 bases; nucleotides outside the gene matches: 8. The CDR3 DNA sequence: TGTGCCAGCAGCAGGGGACTAGGAAGGTACAATGAGCAGTTCTTC. It is translated as CASSRGLGRYNEQFF.

J is TRBJ2-1 and V is TRBV19; 11 nucleotides align to TRBD2. After removal of 5 bases from V and 6 bases from J, the junction contained 18 bases not matched to a gene. CDR1 and CDR2 (germline): LNHDA, SQIVND (reference sequence). The CDR3 runs to 19 residues. CDR3 sequence (DNA): TGTGCCAGTAGTCGCCACTCCCCACAATTAGCGGGGGGGACCAATGAGCAGTTCTTC. The encoded protein is CASSRHSPQLAGGTNEQFF.

This clone was detected a few times. The V call is TRBV9, the J call TRBJ1-1; TRBD1 matches 11 bases. Germline CDR1 SGDLS, CDR2 YYNGEE. J was trimmed by 3 bases and V by 4 bases; bases with no gene match: 2. The CDR3 extends over 14 amino acids. The CDR3 nucleotides are TGTGCCAGCAGCACGGGACAGGGGGACACTGAAGCTTTCTTT. It is translated as CASSTGQGDTEAFF.

The chain has TRBV6-1 and TRBJ1-5; 8 bases are shared with TRBD1. The CDR3 totals 17 residues. Germline CDR1 reads MNHNS; CDR2 reads SASEGT. V shed 4 bases, J shed 0 bases, and the junction held 8 bases outside the gene matches. CDR3 nucleotide sequence: TGTGCCAGCAGTGGTGTCAGGGGGCGGAATAGCAATCAGCCCCAGCATTTT. Residues: CASSGVRGRNSNQPQHF.

The chain combines TRBV7-2 with TRBJ1-1, with TRBD1 as a possible D gene (5 bases). The CDR3 is made up of 15 amino acids. V was shortened by 5 bases and J by 1 base, with 14 bases between the two germline ends. Germline CDR1 SGHTA, CDR2 FQGNSA. The CDR3 loop is CASSLTGGPNTEAFF. CDR3 DNA: TGTGCCAGCAGCCTTACGGGGGGACCGAACACTGAAGCTTTCTTT.

In this sample, this clone turned up once. Here the CDR3 DNA reads TGTGCTAGTGGTTTTTTTCAGCAAAACACCGGGGAGCTGTTTTTT. Its translation is CASGFFQQNTGELFF. The J gene is TRBJ2-2, the V gene TRBV12-5; no reliable D call. V lost 3 bases and J lost 2, with 10 bases in between. This CDR3 is built from 15 residues. CDR1 LGHNT and CDR2 FRNRAP come from the germline V gene.

The V gene is TRBV4-1, the J gene TRBJ2-1; D gene uncertain. The V end was cut by 4 bases, the J end by 4 bases, with 20 bases between. In germline, CDR1 is MGHRA, CDR2 YSYEKL. This CDR3 comprises 17 residues. The CDR3, as DNA: TGCGCCAGCAGCCCTCCCCTTAAACACACACTTTACAATGAGCAGTTCTTC. This codes for CASSPPLKHTLYNEQFF.

The CDR3 sequence: CASSAWTGETEAFF. The DNA for the CDR3 is TGCGCCAGCAGTGCCTGGACAGGGGAAACTGAAGCTTTCTTT. The chain couples TRBV10-2 to TRBJ1-1, with 9 bases aligning to TRBD1. V lost 4 bases to trimming and J lost 5 bases; unmatched junction nucleotides: 5. This CDR3 is built from 14 residues. CDR1 is WSHSY and CDR2 is SAAADI in the germline V gene.

The gene calls are TRBV10-1 and TRBJ2-7; D may be TRBD1 or TRBD2 (5 bases each). The CDR3 runs 15 residues. Trimming left V 0 bases short and J 5 bases short, with 14 bases between. Looked up from germline, CDR1 is WNHNN and CDR2 is SYGVQD (reference sequence). CDR3 in DNA: TGCGCCAGCAGTGAGTCCGGGACCTCCGTCCACGAGCAGTACTTC. Its translation: CASSESGTSVHEQYF.

The V call is TRBV7-3, the J call TRBJ1-1, with a weak D call TRBD1 (6 bases). Trimming left V 5 bases short and J 5 bases short, with 15 bases between. This CDR3 spans 14 amino acids. Germline CDR1 is SGHTA and CDR2 is FQGTGA. As DNA, the CDR3 is TGTGCCAGCAGCCTGACAGGACAAGGGACTGAAGCTTTCTTT. Its translation is CASSLTGQGTEAFF. Filled out from reference TRBV7-3 and TRBJ1-1, the complete variable domain reads GAGVSQTPSNKVTEKGKYVELRCDPISGHTALYWYRQSLGQGPEFLIYFQGTGAADDSGLPNDRFFAVRPEGSVSTLKIQRTERGDSAVYLCASSLTGQGTEAFFGQGTRLTVV.

The CDR3 is CATSPNRDRATDTQYF. The CDR3, as DNA: TGTGCCACCAGTCCAAACCGGGACAGGGCCACAGATACGCAGTATTTT. J is TRBJ2-3 and V is TRBV24-1; 9 nucleotides match TRBD1. CDR3 length: 16 amino acids. V lost 6 bases, J lost 2 bases, and 8 bases stayed unmatched. Germline V lookup: CDR1 KGHDR, CDR2 SFDVKD.